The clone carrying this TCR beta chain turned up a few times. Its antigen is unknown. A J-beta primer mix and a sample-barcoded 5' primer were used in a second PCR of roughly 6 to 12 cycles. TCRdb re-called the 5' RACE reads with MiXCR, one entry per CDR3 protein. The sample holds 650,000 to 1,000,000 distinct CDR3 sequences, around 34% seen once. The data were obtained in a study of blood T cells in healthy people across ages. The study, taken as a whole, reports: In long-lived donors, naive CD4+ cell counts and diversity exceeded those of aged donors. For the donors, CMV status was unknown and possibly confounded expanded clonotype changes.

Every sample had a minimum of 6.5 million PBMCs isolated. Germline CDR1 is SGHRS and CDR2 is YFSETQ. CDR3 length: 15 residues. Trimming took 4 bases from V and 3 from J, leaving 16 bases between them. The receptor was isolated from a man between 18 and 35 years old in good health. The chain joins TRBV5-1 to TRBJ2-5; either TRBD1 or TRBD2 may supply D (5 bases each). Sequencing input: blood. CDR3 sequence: CASSHPGTEKETQYF. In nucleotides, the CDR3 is TGCGCCAGCAGCCATCCCGGGACCGAGAAAGAGACCCAGTACTTC.